The T cell receptor beta chain under discussion was sequenced for a study of lymphopenia after photon versus proton radiotherapy. The sample holds one count of this clone. Its antigen is still unknown. The germline CDR1 and CDR2 sequences are LNHDA and SQIVND (reference sequence). V was pared by 4 bases and J by 4 bases, with 17 bases between. The length of the CDR3 is 16 residues. This table comes from immunoSEQ multiplex PCR, and its TCRdb copy is limited to in-frame clones, with some not included. The data contain about 40,000 clones, about 86% of them singletons. Regarding the study as a whole: Photon-treated patients lost naive T cells and TCR diversity; proton-treated stayed stable. Authors raise, but do not show, better survival with proton therapy. A bigger post-nadir fall in TCR diversity correlated inversely with survival time in deceased patients. After lymphocyte nadir, photon-treated repertoires showed oligoclonal expansion, especially CD8+ Temra.

The source material was peripheral blood, sampled from a patient treated with proton-based radiotherapy. This receptor was taken from a woman aged 70-85 years with pancreatic cancer. Some clones in this sample may be carry-over from other donors' samples. V is TRBV19 and J is TRBJ1-5; no definite D call. Here the CDR3 reads CASSTSRASGNQPQHF. CDR3 nucleotide sequence: TGTGCCAGTAGTACCTCACGGGCCTCGGGAAATCAGCCCCAGCATTTT.